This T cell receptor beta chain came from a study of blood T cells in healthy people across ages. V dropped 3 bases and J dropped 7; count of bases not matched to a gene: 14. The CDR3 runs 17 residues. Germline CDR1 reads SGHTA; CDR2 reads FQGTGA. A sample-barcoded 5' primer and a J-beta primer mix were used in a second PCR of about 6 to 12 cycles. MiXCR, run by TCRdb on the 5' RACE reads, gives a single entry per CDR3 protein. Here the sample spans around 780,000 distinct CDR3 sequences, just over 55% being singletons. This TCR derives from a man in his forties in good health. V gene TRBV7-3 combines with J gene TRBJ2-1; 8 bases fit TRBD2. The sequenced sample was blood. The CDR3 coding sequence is TGTGCCAGCAGCTTTTACGGGGGGGCTTCCAGCCCGAATGAGCAGTTCTTC. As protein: CASSFYGGASSPNEQFF.